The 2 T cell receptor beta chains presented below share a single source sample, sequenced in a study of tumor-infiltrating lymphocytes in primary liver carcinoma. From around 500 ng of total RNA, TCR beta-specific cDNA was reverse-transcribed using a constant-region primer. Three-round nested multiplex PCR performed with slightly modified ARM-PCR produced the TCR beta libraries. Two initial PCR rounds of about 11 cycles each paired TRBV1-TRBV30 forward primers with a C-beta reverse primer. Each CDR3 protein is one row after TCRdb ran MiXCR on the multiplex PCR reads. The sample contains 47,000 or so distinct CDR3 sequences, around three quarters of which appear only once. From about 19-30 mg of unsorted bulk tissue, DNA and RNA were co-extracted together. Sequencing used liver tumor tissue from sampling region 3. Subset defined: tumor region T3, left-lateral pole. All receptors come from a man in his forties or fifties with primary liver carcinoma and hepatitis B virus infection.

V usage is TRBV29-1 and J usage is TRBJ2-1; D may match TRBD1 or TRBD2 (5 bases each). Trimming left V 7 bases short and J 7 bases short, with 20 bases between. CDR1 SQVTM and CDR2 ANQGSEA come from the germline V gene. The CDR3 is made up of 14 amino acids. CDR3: CSAGASWRSNEQFF. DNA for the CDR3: TGCAGCGCTGGGGCTAGCTGGAGATCAAATGAGCAGTTCTTC.

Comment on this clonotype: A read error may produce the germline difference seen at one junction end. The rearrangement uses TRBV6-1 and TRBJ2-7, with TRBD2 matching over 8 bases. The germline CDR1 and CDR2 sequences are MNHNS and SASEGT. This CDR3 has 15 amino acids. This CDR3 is CVSSEWSSGNDEQYF. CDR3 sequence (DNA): TGTGTCAGCAGTGAATGGAGTAGCGGGAACGACGAGCAGTACTTC.